This T cell receptor (beta chain) was found in a study of PD-1 blockade in classical Hodgkin lymphoma. Study results and caveats: What caused the repertoire differences, perhaps disease activity or prior therapy, remains undefined. Newly diagnosed patients reportedly trailed healthy donors in baseline TCR diversity.

This clone was seen only once. Its antigen is not known. The protocol was immunoSEQ multiplex PCR, while the TCRdb copy is restricted to in-frame clones and leaves out a portion. The table records about 21,000 clones, just under 90% of them present only once. Documented time point: newly diagnosed, previously untreated cHL patient sample. CD8+ T cells were isolated from thawed PBMCs by magnetic negative selection. V dropped 3 bases and J dropped 2 bases, with 12 bases sitting between them. The CDR3 loop spans 15 amino acids. The germline V gene encodes CDR1 SGHAT and CDR2 FQNNGV. V usage is TRBV11-2 and J usage is TRBJ2-3; D unclear. Sequencing was performed on CD8+ T cells from blood. The source of this sequence is a human donor with classical Hodgkin lymphoma. In DNA, the CDR3 is TGTGCCAGCAGCTTCGGACGGATTGACACAGATACGCAGTATTTT. Amino acids: CASSFGRIDTDTQYF.